This T cell receptor (beta chain) was retrieved from a study of blood T cell repertoires in COVID-19. Authors' analysis steps: Amplification with reference gene primers provided the estimates of nucleated cell counts. Sequencing used immunoSEQ multiplex PCR; TCRdb keeps in-frame clones, though not all of them. V and J calls and clone size are given by that table; D and trimming were obtained from the DNA. The sample has some 300,000 clones; 85% to 90% are singletons. Grouping used clinical history reported by participants in a survey and questionnaire. Up to 2 weeks before entering the study, exposed participants had met a COVID-19 case. The V and J ends lost 1 base and 4 bases respectively, with 5 bases between them. The CDR3 sequence is 13 residues long. Germline CDR1 is LGHDT and CDR2 is YNNKEL (reference sequence).

Sequences were obtained from PBMCs or T cells enriched from blood (not recorded which). This receptor was obtained from a woman aged 50 to 60 who had been exposed to COVID-19. The chain combines TRBV3-1 (or the pseudogene TRBV3-2) with TRBJ1-3, with D unclear. The CDR3 loop reads CASSQGGGNTIYF. CDR3 nucleotide sequence: TGTGCCAGCAGCCAAGGAGGGGGAAACACCATATATTTT.